The 7 T cell receptor beta chains given below trace back to one sample, sequenced in a study of yellow fever vaccine responses in identical twins. TCRdb re-called the RT-PCR reads through MiXCR, storing one row per CDR3 protein. The table shows around 2,000 distinct CDR3 sequences, with approximately 78% occurring only once. Sequenced material: T cells from blood (PBMCs), unsorted or a sorted subset (not recorded which), taken before or after yellow fever vaccination (not recorded which). These receptor sequences come from a woman younger than 35 who received the yellow fever vaccine.

The genes are TRBV7-6 and TRBJ2-1; 9 positions agree with TRBD1. Germline values: CDR1 SGHVS, CDR2 FNYEAQ. The CDR3 sequence is 17 residues long. The junction had 16 bases not matched to a gene; V was cut back by 5 bases and J by 8 bases. CDR3 DNA sequence: TGTGCCAGCAGCCTTTACGGGGGGACAGGGCTACATGATGAGCAGTTCTTC. Translating it yields CASSLYGGTGLHDEQFF.

This chain uses TRBV18 with TRBJ1-2, with 7 bases fitting TRBD1. Germline V gives CDR1 KGHSH, CDR2 LQKENI. The CDR3 covers 15 residues. Trimming at V came to 6 bases and at J to 3 bases, leaving 10 bases not matched to a gene. This CDR3 is CASSHETGWYYGYTF. DNA of the CDR3: TGTGCCAGCTCCCATGAGACAGGGTGGTACTATGGCTACACCTTC.

The chain links TRBV14 to TRBJ1-2, with TRBD1 identical over 9 bases. This CDR3 has 15 amino acids. V lost 4 bases, J lost 2 bases, and 5 bases stayed unmatched. Germline V gene sequence: CDR1 SGHDN, CDR2 FVKESK. The CDR3: CASSLTGTGNYGYTF. In DNA form, the CDR3 reads TGTGCCAGCAGCCTAACAGGGACAGGGAACTATGGCTACACCTTC.

Details on this clonotype: The missing conserved phenylalanine or tryptophan at the end of this CDR3 makes a read error likely. The chain carries TRBV10-3 and TRBJ1-2; D is uncertain. This CDR3 has 14 residues. Germline V gives CDR1 ENHRY, CDR2 SYGVKD. Trimming pared 6 bases from V and 5 bases from J, leaving 16 bases between. CDR3 region: CAISIGTRTYGYTL. DNA for the CDR3: TGTGCCATCAGCATCGGAACACGGACGTATGGCTACACCCTC.

The CDR3 DNA follows: TGTGCCAGCAGCTCTGACCGCGACACTGAAGCTTTCTTT. It translates to CASSSDRDTEAFF. This chain connects TRBV11-1 to TRBJ1-1; D remains ambiguous. V lost 4 bases and J lost 3, with 9 bases in between. Germline V gene lookup returns CDR1 SGHAT and CDR2 FQDESV (reference sequence). CDR3 length: 13 residues.

The gene calls are TRBV11-1 and TRBJ2-1; 13 bases line up with TRBD2. The V gene's germline CDR1 is SGHAT and CDR2 FQDESV (reference sequence). The CDR3 runs 15 residues. The trim removed 5 bases at V and 8 bases at J, leaving 6 bases unmatched. Here the CDR3 reads CASSPRTSGSYEQFF. The CDR3 DNA reads TGTGCCAGCAGCCCCAGGACTAGCGGGAGCTATGAGCAGTTCTTC.

The genes are TRBV20-1 and TRBJ1-2; D may be TRBD1 (5 bases). CDR1 is DFQATT, CDR2 SNEGSKA, per germline (reference sequence). V lost 6 bases, J lost 0 bases, and 11 bases lay in between. The CDR3 consists of 13 residues. This CDR3 is CSARELANYGYTF. CDR3 bases: TGCAGTGCCAGGGAGTTAGCTAACTATGGCTACACCTTC.